This T cell receptor beta chain is from a study of a mutant IDH1 vaccine in newly diagnosed glioma. The wider study: Vaccines began 4-6 weeks after radiotherapy alone, or with temozolomide cycles. Most patients had received both radiotherapy and temozolomide, the prior options being radiotherapy, temozolomide, or both.

Study-level findings and limits: Vaccine-induced immune responses occurred in under 95% of patients.

Regarding time point: week 47, end of study. The investigators gave 300 ug of mutant IDH1 20-mer peptide in each vaccine dose, together with topical imiquimod. Remarks on this clone: No antigen is known for it.

Some clones are missing from TCRdb's copy, which holds only in-frame ones; the method was immunoSEQ multiplex PCR. The sample holds about 54,000 clones; under 85% are singletons and the top ten take about 3.2%. This TCR came from a woman aged 45-65 years with glioma. This sample comprised PBMCs, obtained from a glioma patient whose treatment included an IDH1 peptide vaccine.

The CDR3 region has the DNA TGTGCCATCAGTGCCACAGGGTATGGTGTGAACACTGAAGCTTTCTTT. This translates into CAISATGYGVNTEAFF. The V and J genes are TRBV10-3 and TRBJ1-1, with D perhaps matching TRBD1 (6 bases). CDR3 length: 16 residues. Trimming removed 4 bases from V and 0 bases from J, with 15 bases in between. Germline V gene data show CDR1 as ENHRY and CDR2 as SYGVKD.